The 20 T cell receptor beta chains below were found in one sample sequenced in a study of blood T cells in healthy people across ages. PCR was performed a second time for about 6 to 11 cycles using a sample-barcoded 5' primer and a J-beta primer mix. One entry per CDR3 protein, called by TCRdb with MiXCR from the 5' RACE reads. The table includes 980,000 or so distinct CDR3 sequences, about 48% detected once. Sequencing input: blood. The receptors stem from a man in his thirties or forties in good health.

This chain joins TRBV20-1 and TRBJ2-7; TRBD1 might be the D (5 bases). Trimming cost V 1 base and J 3 bases, with 19 bases left between them. This CDR3 region has 16 residues. Per the germline V gene, CDR1 is DFQATT and CDR2 is SNEGSKA (reference sequence). The CDR3 here is CSARAHPPDRDYEQYF. DNA of the CDR3: TGCAGTGCTAGAGCACACCCCCCTGACAGAGACTACGAGCAGTACTTC.

The rearrangement joins TRBV10-2 to TRBJ2-3; 10 bases are shared with TRBD1. After removal of 2 bases from V and 4 bases from J, the junction contained 3 bases not matched to a gene. The germline CDR1 and CDR2 sequences are WSHSY and SAAADI. The CDR3 is 15 amino acids. CDR3 residues: CASSEDRGHSDTQYF. CDR3 nucleotides: TGCGCCAGCAGTGAGGACAGGGGGCACTCAGATACGCAGTATTTT.

V is TRBV24-1 and J is TRBJ2-1; D is ambiguous. V was shortened by 0 bases and J by 6 bases, with 8 bases between the two germline ends. Germline CDR1 is KGHDR and CDR2 is SFDVKD. There are 14 residues in the CDR3. CDR3 coding DNA: TGTGCCACCAGTGATTTGGGTTTGGGCAATGAGCAGTTCTTC. It codes for CATSDLGLGNEQFF.

This rearrangement joins TRBV7-9 to TRBJ2-7; D is perhaps TRBD1 (6 bases). Trimming removed 5 bases at V and 6 bases at J, with 20 bases between. The V gene's germline CDR1 is SEHNR and CDR2 FQNEAQ (reference sequence). The CDR3 covers 15 residues. The CDR3: CASSTGTDATSEQYF. The CDR3 DNA is TGTGCCAGCAGCACAGGGACGGATGCTACGTCCGAGCAGTACTTC.

The chain links TRBV7-9 to TRBJ2-4; D gene unclear. The J call is in doubt because the DNA end fits TRBJ2-7 better. The CDR3 extends over 17 amino acids. Germline V lookup: CDR1 SEHNR, CDR2 FQNEAQ (reference sequence). CDR3: CASSLADGRVAPYEQYF. The CDR3 nucleotides read TGTGCCAGCAGCTTAGCGGATGGACGGGTGGCCCCCTACGAGCAGTACTTC.

This clonotype was observed a handful of times. The rearrangement joins TRBV4-3 to TRBJ1-6; 9 positions match TRBD1. This CDR3 region has 16 residues. Germline values: CDR1 LGHNA, CDR2 YSLEER. Trimming took 0 bases from V and 7 from J; bases not matched to a gene: 4. The CDR3 loop reads CASSQEGTGWNSPLHF. The CDR3 nucleotides are TGCGCCAGCAGCCAAGAGGGGACAGGGTGGAATTCACCCCTCCACTTT.

The rearrangement uses TRBV20-1 and TRBJ2-7, with a possible D match to TRBD1 (5 bases). Between the trimmed V and J ends, which lost 3 bases and 7 bases, there was a span of 22 bases. This CDR3 region has 15 residues. Germline CDR1 is DFQATT and CDR2 is SNEGSKA (reference sequence). CDR3 sequence (DNA): TGCAGTGCTAGTGCCAATGAGGACACCGTGAGAGAGCAGTACTTC. Amino acids: CSASANEDTVREQYF.

V gene TRBV24-1 combines with J gene TRBJ2-3, with 9 bases matching TRBD2. The CDR3 spans 16 residues. The germline V gene encodes CDR1 KGHDR and CDR2 SFDVKD. V gave up 1 base and J gave up 7 bases; unmatched junction bases: 8. CDR3 sequence: CATSDFGGGAWNTQYF. The CDR3 bases are TGTGCCACCAGTGATTTTGGCGGGGGGGCCTGGAATACGCAGTATTTT.

This clonotype turned up a few times. The rearrangement uses TRBV6-1 and TRBJ2-5, with a weak D call TRBD2 (5 bases). The DNA matches TRBJ2-7 better at its end, which makes the J call doubtful. Germline-derived CDR1 and CDR2 are MNHNS and SASEGT. This CDR3 region has 14 residues. CDR3 loop: CASSEFRRNYEQYF. CDR3 in DNA: TGTGCCAGCTCCGAATTTAGGAGGAACTACGAGCAGTACTTC.

This chain joins TRBV7-9 and TRBJ2-1, with 9 bases fitting TRBD2. The CDR3 has 16 residues. Germline values: CDR1 SEHNR, CDR2 FQNEAQ (reference sequence). The V and J ends lost 0 bases and 4 bases, in that order; junction bases with no gene match: 4. In DNA, the CDR3 is TGTGCCAGCAGCTTAGCGCTGCGGGGGGGATACAATGAGCAGTTCTTC. Its translation: CASSLALRGGYNEQFF.

This clonotype turned up a few times. V and J are TRBV12-3 or TRBV12-4 and TRBJ1-1; D not certain. CDR3 length: 11 residues. Trimming took 3 bases from V and 8 from J, leaving 7 bases between them. The CDR3 bases are TGTGCCAGCAGTTTGGTCGTGGAAGCTTTCTTT. Amino acid sequence: CASSLVVEAFF.

V and J are TRBV7-9 and TRBJ1-1; no definite D call. CDR3 length: 14 residues. Germline V gene sequence: CDR1 SEHNR, CDR2 FQNEAQ (reference sequence). V was clipped by 5 bases and J by 7 bases, with 17 bases between them. This chain's CDR3 is CASSVTQLTHEAFF. Written as DNA, the CDR3 is TGTGCCAGCAGCGTTACCCAGCTGACGCATGAAGCTTTCTTT.

This clonotype was detected once. The rearrangement links TRBV20-1 to TRBJ1-1; D not resolved. There are 14 residues in the CDR3. Germline loops: CDR1 DFQATT, CDR2 SNEGSKA (reference sequence). V gave up 1 base and J gave up 1 base, with 10 bases separating them. Here the CDR3 reads CSARVSGRNTEAFF. Written as DNA, the CDR3 is TGCAGTGCTAGAGTTAGCGGGCGGAACACTGAAGCTTTCTTT.

This chain links TRBV9 with TRBJ2-6, with no clear D. Germline V CDR1 and CDR2: SGDLS, YYNGEE. The CDR3 covers 14 residues. Trimming removed 5 bases from V and 1 base from J, with 7 bases in between. The CDR3 bases are TGTGCCAGCAGTTCAGAGTCTGGGGCCAACGTCCTGACTTTC. It codes for CASSSESGANVLTF.

The chain carries TRBV6-5 and TRBJ1-6, with D perhaps TRBD1 (6 bases). The CDR3 is 17 amino acids. Deletions cut 0 bases from V and 8 bases from J, with 17 bases between. Germline CDR1 reads MNHEY; CDR2 reads SVGAGI. CDR3 in DNA: TGTGCCAGCAGTTACTCTGCGGGGGGGGCGGTGGATTCACCCCTCCACTTT. Its protein product is CASSYSAGGAVDSPLHF.

J is TRBJ2-3 and V is TRBV5-6; D is ambiguous. Germline V gene sequence: CDR1 SGHDT, CDR2 YYEEEE. Trimming stripped 1 base from V and 1 base from J, with 10 bases between. The CDR3 contains 15 residues. The chain's CDR3 is CASSLWAERTDTQYF. The DNA for the CDR3 is TGTGCCAGCAGCTTGTGGGCGGAGCGCACAGATACGCAGTATTTT.

The CDR3 nucleotides are TGTGCCAGCAGTGAAGCCGAGGGATGGGGAGATACGCAGTATTTT. Encoded protein: CASSEAEGWGDTQYF. The chain links TRBV2 to TRBJ2-3; D may be TRBD2 (5 bases). The V and J ends lost 0 bases and 5 bases respectively, with 12 bases between them. Germline assignment: CDR1 SNHLY and CDR2 FYNNEI. CDR3 size: 15 residues.

The V call is TRBV19, the J call TRBJ2-1, with 7 bases aligning to TRBD2. The germline V gene has CDR1 LNHDA and CDR2 SQIVND (reference sequence). V shed 3 bases, J shed 8 bases, and the junction held 13 bases outside the gene matches. This CDR3 comprises 16 residues. In DNA, the CDR3 is TGTGCCAGTAGTATTAGGGCCGGGGCGGGGGTCGATGAGCAGTTCTTC. Residues: CASSIRAGAGVDEQFF. The variable domain in full, with the rest retrieved from reference TRBV19 and TRBJ2-1, is DGGITQSPKYLFRKEGQNVTLSCEQNLNHDAMYWYRQDPGQGLRLIYYSQIVNDFQKGDIAEGYSVSREKKESFPLTVTSAQKNPTAFYLCASSIRAGAGVDEQFFGPGTRLTVL.

This sequence joins TRBV20-1 and TRBJ2-7; TRBD1 matches at 10 bases. Germline V lookup: CDR1 DFQATT, CDR2 SNEGSKA (reference sequence). This CDR3 has 14 residues. J was trimmed by 6 bases and V by 5 bases; bases with no gene match: 10. CDR3 coding DNA: TGCAGTGCTGGGGGACAGGGGATTTACGGCGAGCAGTACTTC. This codes for CSAGGQGIYGEQYF.

This chain joins TRBV3-1 and TRBJ2-7, with no clear D. The germline CDR1 and CDR2 sequences are LGHDT and YNNKEL (reference sequence). The V end lost 0 bases, the J end lost 5 bases, and 17 bases lay between the germline ends. The CDR3 is made up of 16 amino acids. The CDR3 DNA reads as TGTGCCAGCAGCCAAGATCCGGCAGGACCAGAGGACGAGCAGTACTTC. Its translation: CASSQDPAGPEDEQYF.